The 17 T cell receptor beta chains given below trace back to one sample, sequenced in a study of blood T cell repertoires in COVID-19. Here immunoSEQ multiplex PCR was the method, and the copy in TCRdb shows in-frame clones only, minus some. This sample has 15,000 or so clones; 80% to 95% occur once, and the top ten carry roughly 8.2%. Material for sequencing was peripheral blood. The source is a human donor with active COVID-19. The donor label of this sample is uncertain.

The genes are TRBV6-2 or TRBV6-3 and TRBJ2-3; 8 bases match TRBD2. Germline V gives CDR1 MNHEY, CDR2 SVGEGT. The V and J ends lost 2 bases and 0 bases, in that order; junction bases with no gene match: 7. This CDR3 comprises 17 residues. This chain's CDR3 is CASSYLGTRQSTDTQYF. As DNA, the CDR3 is TGTGCCAGCAGTTACCTCGGGACTAGGCAGAGCACAGATACGCAGTATTTT.

The chain combines TRBV4-3 with TRBJ1-3; the match to TRBD1 covers 7 bases. CDR3 length equals 15 residues. V lost 3 bases and J lost 4; bases outside the gene matches: 6. The germline V gene has CDR1 LGHNA and CDR2 YSLEER. The CDR3, as DNA: TGCGCCAGCAGCCAGGACCAGGGGGTAGGAAACACCATATATTTT. Amino acids: CASSQDQGVGNTIYF.

V usage is TRBV5-1 and J usage is TRBJ2-1; possible D gene TRBD2, 5 bases. With 1 base removed from V and 1 base from J, the gap between germline ends came to 9 bases. CDR3 length: 15 residues. Germline V gene lookup returns CDR1 SGHRS and CDR2 YFSETQ. DNA of the CDR3: TGCGCCAGCAGCTTGTCGAGCGGTTCCTACAATGAGCAGTTCTTC. It is translated as CASSLSSGSYNEQFF.

V is TRBV19 and J is TRBJ2-3; 14 positions agree with TRBD2. Trimming cost V 7 bases and J 2 bases; bases outside gene matches: 5. Germline CDR1 reads LNHDA; CDR2 reads SQIVND (reference sequence). The CDR3 consists of 16 residues. CDR3 region: CASTRTSGRNTDTQYF. Here the CDR3 DNA reads TGTGCCAGTACCAGGACTAGCGGGAGGAACACAGATACGCAGTATTTT.

With regard to this clone: The junction shows a germline mismatch at one end, possibly a read error. The chain employs TRBV19 and TRBJ1-5, with 8 bases aligning to TRBD1. Germline V lookup: CDR1 LNHDA, CDR2 SQIVND (reference sequence). CDR3 length: 15 amino acids. The CDR3, as DNA: TGTGCCAGTAGCATAGACAGGGGAAGCAATCAGCCCCAGCATTTT. Residues: CASSIDRGSNQPQHF.

This chain joins TRBV28 and TRBJ2-4; 10 nucleotides line up with TRBD1. CDR1 is MDHEN, CDR2 SYDVKM, per germline. The CDR3 is 17 amino acids. The J segment lost 6 bases and the V segment lost 1 base, leaving 9 bases of the junction unmatched. The CDR3 spells CASSLFRDRGLRNIQYF. The DNA for the CDR3 is TGTGCCAGCAGTTTATTCCGGGACAGGGGCTTAAGAAACATTCAGTACTTC.

The V and J genes are TRBV13 and TRBJ2-3; D gene uncertain. Trimming stripped 6 bases from V and 0 bases from J, with 16 bases between. In germline, CDR1 is PRHDT, CDR2 FYEKMQ (reference sequence). The CDR3 consists of 16 residues. In DNA, the CDR3 is TGTGCCAGCAGACCCCGGCGGCTAGAGAGCACAGATACGCAGTATTTT. This sequence encodes CASRPRRLESTDTQYF.

This clone was observed a single time. The rearrangement uses TRBV3-1 (or the pseudogene TRBV3-2) and TRBJ1-2; TRBD1 is a possible D gene (6 bases). The germline CDR1 and CDR2 sequences are LGHDT and YNNKEL (reference sequence). This CDR3 has 13 amino acids. Trimming stripped 2 bases from V and 8 bases from J, with 12 bases between. CDR3 nucleotide sequence: TGTGCCAGCAGCCAAAACCACAGGGACGGCTACACCTTC. Translation: CASSQNHRDGYTF.

The chain is built from TRBV7-9 and TRBJ2-3; D not certain. The CDR3 loop spans 16 amino acids. Trimming stripped 4 bases from V and 2 bases from J, with 16 bases between. Germline V gene data show CDR1 as SEHNR and CDR2 as FQNEAQ (reference sequence). In DNA form, the CDR3 reads TGTGCCAGCAGCTCCCGACTCCCCAGTAACACAGATACGCAGTATTTT. Translation: CASSSRLPSNTDTQYF.

V gene TRBV2 combines with J gene TRBJ2-2; 13 positions agree with TRBD2. CDR1 is SNHLY, CDR2 FYNNEI, per germline. The CDR3 has 16 residues. The V and J ends lost 7 bases and 6 bases, in that order; junction bases with no gene match: 8. CDR3 loop: CASTGTSGKLSGELFF. The CDR3, as DNA: TGTGCCAGCACCGGGACTAGCGGGAAATTGTCCGGGGAGCTGTTTTTT.

The rearrangement joins TRBV3-1 (or the pseudogene TRBV3-2) to TRBJ2-1, with a possible D match to TRBD1 (5 bases). The CDR3 spans 14 residues. Looked up from germline, CDR1 is LGHDT and CDR2 is YNNKEL (reference sequence). The V gene lost 2 bases and the J gene lost 6 bases, with 11 bases spanning the gap. This chain's CDR3 is CASSQTRVGNEQFF. The CDR3 DNA is TGTGCCAGCAGCCAAACCAGGGTAGGCAATGAGCAGTTCTTC.

J is TRBJ1-5 and V is TRBV6-5; 8 bases agree with TRBD1. The CDR3 has 15 residues. The V segment lost 6 bases and the J segment 7 bases; nucleotides outside the gene matches: 11. Germline V gene lookup returns CDR1 MNHEY and CDR2 SVGAGI. The CDR3 loop reads CASRSGQGGLQPQHF. CDR3 bases: TGTGCCAGCAGATCCGGACAGGGCGGGTTACAGCCCCAGCATTTT.

V usage is TRBV5-6 and J usage is TRBJ1-6; a possible D gene is TRBD1 (5 bases). Germline-derived CDR1 and CDR2 are SGHDT and YYEEEE. V was trimmed by 2 bases and J by 1 base, leaving 10 bases between them. The CDR3 is 16 amino acids. The CDR3 region is CASSLQELSYNSPLHF. CDR3 nucleotide sequence: TGTGCCAGCAGCTTACAGGAGCTTTCCTATAATTCACCCCTCCACTTT.

The rearrangement joins TRBV29-1 to TRBJ1-6; 9 bases line up with TRBD1. Germline CDR1 is SQVTM and CDR2 is ANQGSEA. J gave up 8 bases and V 6 bases, and 8 bases lay outside the gene matches. The CDR3 runs to 14 residues. The CDR3 spells CSVITGGRDSPLHF. DNA for the CDR3: TGCAGCGTGATTACAGGGGGCCGGGATTCACCCCTCCACTTT.

The V call is TRBV2, the J call TRBJ2-3, with 12 bases that match TRBD2. Germline CDR1 reads SNHLY; CDR2 reads FYNNEI. The CDR3 runs to 17 residues. V shed 6 bases, J shed 3 bases, and the junction held 10 bases outside the gene matches. CDR3 nucleotide sequence: TGTGCCAGCAGGACACCCCTAGCGGGGGGGCCAACAGATACGCAGTATTTT. It translates to CASRTPLAGGPTDTQYF.

CDR3: CASSFWDRDTYEQYF. CDR3 nucleotide sequence: TGTGCCAGCAGCTTCTGGGACAGGGATACCTACGAGCAGTACTTC. This chain connects TRBV11-3 to TRBJ2-7, with 9 bases lining up with TRBD1. The CDR3 totals 15 residues. Germline V CDR1 and CDR2: SGHNT, YENEEA. V was clipped by 3 bases and J by 2 bases; unmatched bases: 5.

This clone occurred once. This chain links TRBV2 with TRBJ1-5, with D perhaps TRBD1 (5 bases). V was clipped by 8 bases and J by 2 bases, with 10 bases between them. The germline CDR1 and CDR2 sequences are SNHLY and FYNNEI. The CDR3 length is 13 residues. The CDR3 region is CASGGSRNQPQHF. Written as DNA, the CDR3 is TGTGCCAGCGGGGGGTCCCGCAATCAGCCCCAGCATTTT.